The next 23 T cell receptor beta chains were all read from a single sample in a study of breast tumors, draining lymph nodes, adjacent tissues. Samples came from axillary lymph nodes draining the breast cancer. TCRdb re-derived calls from the multiplex PCR reads in MiXCR, one entry per CDR3 protein. The sample carries 190,000 or so distinct CDR3 sequences, roughly 31% recorded once. Sequencing used axillary lymph node tissue. The receptors stem from a female donor with breast cancer. Some clones in this sample may be carry-over from other donors' samples.

This clonotype was counted many times. The rearrangement uses TRBV7-2 and TRBJ2-5, with 10 positions matching TRBD2. CDR3 length: 14 amino acids. CDR1 is SGHTA and CDR2 is FQGNSA in the germline V gene. After removal of 1 base from V and 4 bases from J, the junction contained 0 bases not matched to a gene. Here the CDR3 DNA reads TGTGCCAGCAGCTTAGGACTAGCGGGAGAGACCCAGTACTTC. It specifies CASSLGLAGETQYF.

The chain has TRBV10-1 and TRBJ2-3, with D maybe TRBD2 (6 bases). CDR1 WNHNN and CDR2 SYGVQD come from the germline V gene (reference sequence). V lost 4 bases to trimming and J lost 0 bases, with 14 bases between them. The CDR3 contains 16 residues. Written as DNA, the CDR3 is TGCGCCAGCAGTGTAGGGGAGGCCGGTAGCACAGATACGCAGTATTTT. This translates into CASSVGEAGSTDTQYF.

The chain uses TRBV2 and TRBJ2-5, with TRBD2 matching 7 bases. CDR3 size: 13 residues. Looked up from germline, CDR1 is SNHLY and CDR2 is FYNNEI. This CDR3 reads CAKEGGAQETQYF. CDR3 DNA: TGTGCTAAGGAGGGAGGGGCCCAAGAGACCCAGTACTTC.

This chain connects TRBV5-6 to TRBJ2-7, with 10 nucleotides matching TRBD2. Per the germline V gene, CDR1 is SGHDT and CDR2 is YYEEEE. The CDR3 is 16 residues long. Trimming at V came to 3 bases and at J to 7 bases, leaving 13 bases not matched to a gene. CDR3 loop: CASSSIGPAGGREQYF. The CDR3 region has the DNA TGTGCCAGCAGCTCTATCGGACCAGCGGGAGGGAGGGAGCAGTACTTC.

This chain links TRBV5-6 with TRBJ1-2; TRBD1 is a possible D gene (5 bases). The CDR3 length is 15 residues. V dropped 4 bases and J dropped 4 bases, with 17 bases sitting between them. Germline CDR1 and CDR2: SGHDT and YYEEEE. CDR3 sequence (DNA): TGTGCCAGCAGCCCCCAACAGGCGGTTGCCTATGGCTACACCTTC. It is translated as CASSPQQAVAYGYTF.

In the case of this clonotype: A much more abundant neighbour one base away suggests this may be a read error. V gene TRBV6-1 combines with J gene TRBJ2-5, with a possible D match to TRBD1 (6 bases). From germline, CDR1 is MNHNS and CDR2 SASEGT. This CDR3 is built from 13 residues. The CDR3, as DNA: TGTGCCGGCAGTACAGGGATGACCGAGACCCAGTACTTC. Its translation: CAGSTGMTETQYF.

This clonotype occurred many times. The V gene is TRBV30, the J gene TRBJ2-7, with no clear D. With 4 bases removed from V and 4 bases from J, the gap between germline ends came to 20 bases. CDR1 GTSNPN and CDR2 SVGIG come from the germline V gene (reference sequence). The CDR3 is 15 amino acids. CDR3 in amino acids: CAWKGTETSLYEQYF. The CDR3 coding sequence is TGTGCCTGGAAGGGTACGGAGACATCCCTTTACGAGCAGTACTTC.

This clonotype was found many times. V usage is TRBV4-1 and J usage is TRBJ2-2; the D gene is possibly TRBD2 (5 bases). Trimming cost V 10 bases and J 0 bases, with 9 bases left between them. This CDR3 comprises 13 residues. Germline V gives CDR1 MGHRA, CDR2 YSYEKL. As DNA, the CDR3 is TGCGCCACCACGGACTCGAACACCGGGGAGCTGTTTTTT. Translation: CATTDSNTGELFF.

DNA for the CDR3: TGTGCCTGGAGTTCAATAGCGGGAGAGAAAGAGACCCAGTACTTC. Residues: CAWSSIAGEKETQYF. The chain employs TRBV30 and TRBJ2-5; 9 nucleotides match TRBD2. J was trimmed by 3 bases and V by 2 bases; bases with no gene match: 7. The CDR3 extends over 15 amino acids. Germline V gene sequence: CDR1 GTSNPN, CDR2 SVGIG (reference sequence).

This chain links TRBV5-6 with TRBJ2-3; the D gene is possibly TRBD1 (6 bases). Germline CDR1 SGHDT, CDR2 YYEEEE. The V and J ends lost 4 bases and 1 base respectively, with 13 bases between them. The CDR3 covers 15 residues. The CDR3 DNA is TGTGCCAGCAGCCCCGACAGGCAGCGCACAGATACGCAGTATTTT. Protein sequence: CASSPDRQRTDTQYF. The full variable domain, completed using reference TRBV5-6 and TRBJ2-3, is DAGVTQSPTHLIKTRGQQVTLRCSPKSGHDTVSWYQQALGQGPQFIFQYYEEEERQRGNFPDRFSGHQFPNYSSELNVNALLLGDSALYLCASSPDRQRTDTQYFGPGTRLTVL.

V gene TRBV7-9 combines with J gene TRBJ2-1; D possibly corresponds to TRBD2 (5 bases). Germline V gene data show CDR1 as SEHNR and CDR2 as FQNEAQ (reference sequence). V shed 4 bases and J shed 6 bases, with 19 bases lying between them. This CDR3 comprises 16 residues. CDR3 bases: TGTGCCAGCAGCTCGCCTGACGGGGTCTTCCGCAATGAGCAGTTCTTC. Its protein is CASSSPDGVFRNEQFF.

This clonotype has a handful of counts. The chain recombines TRBV6-5 with TRBJ1-2; D is possibly TRBD1 (5 bases). In germline, CDR1 is MNHEY, CDR2 SVGAGI. V was cut by 4 bases and J by 4 bases, with 16 bases left in between. This CDR3 contains 15 residues. The CDR3 region has the DNA TGTGCCAGCAGTTCCCTGGGGACCGGTTCCTATGGCTACACCTTC. Protein product: CASSSLGTGSYGYTF.

The chain couples TRBV10-2 to TRBJ2-2, with 8 bases that match TRBD2. Germline assignment: CDR1 WSHSY and CDR2 SAAADI. There are 15 residues in the CDR3. Trimming removed 7 bases from V and 6 bases from J; junction bases left unmatched: 10. The CDR3 loop is CASKPGTRRSGELFF. CDR3 DNA: TGCGCCAGCAAACCCGGGACTAGGCGGTCCGGGGAGCTGTTTTTT.

Regarding this clonotype: This CDR3 fails to terminate in the conserved phenylalanine or tryptophan, so it likely reflects a read error. The limits of the CDR3 on the DNA are not certain, so only TCRdb's listed CDR3 is given. The chain couples TRBV20-1 to TRBJ2-5; the table's D call, TRBD1, was not checked against the DNA. The CDR3 extends over 16 residues, inclusive of both ends. The germline V gene encodes CDR1 DFQATT and CDR2 SNEGSKA (reference sequence). CDR3 residues: CSALKGGIRYGYTFGS.

This clonotype was recorded many times. The chain joins TRBV19 to TRBJ2-5; D gene uncertain. The V end was cut by 2 bases, the J end by 1 base, with 11 bases between. CDR1 is LNHDA and CDR2 is SQIVND in the germline V gene (reference sequence). CDR3 length equals 15 residues. The CDR3 DNA is TGTGCCAGTAGTATAAGTGGCAGCCTCCAAGAGACCCAGTACTTC. Translated, it gives CASSISGSLQETQYF.

CDR3 DNA: TGTGCCAGCTCGCCGCCCGGTCCTGGGGCCAACGTCCTGACTTTC. It codes for CASSPPGPGANVLTF. This chain links TRBV18 with TRBJ2-6; unclear D gene. CDR1 and CDR2 from the germline V gene are KGHSH and LQKENI. The CDR3 is 15 amino acids. V shed 6 bases and J shed 2 bases, with 11 bases lying between them.

This clonotype was seen repeatedly, ten times or more. The chain uses TRBV3-1 and TRBJ2-7; TRBD2 agrees at 9 bases. The J segment lost 5 bases and the V segment lost 3 bases, leaving 2 bases of the junction unmatched. Germline CDR1 LGHDT, CDR2 YNNKEL (reference sequence). The CDR3 extends over 13 amino acids. DNA for the CDR3: TGTGCCAGCAGCCAGCGGGGGGGCCACGAGCAGTACTTC. Translation: CASSQRGGHEQYF.

A remark on this clonotype: A read error is possible here, since a much larger clone lies one base away. CDR3 coding DNA: TGCAGTGCTAGCTCTCTAGCGGGGGTCGCGCAGTACTTC. It yields the protein CSASSLAGVAQYF. The genes are TRBV20-1 and TRBJ2-7; 10 bases map to TRBD2. This CDR3 is 13 amino acids long. Germline values: CDR1 DFQATT, CDR2 SNEGSKA (reference sequence). V lost 3 bases, J lost 9 bases, and 8 bases stayed unmatched.

This clonotype has more than one count but fewer than ten. Given a much more abundant clone one base away, this may be a read error. The genes are TRBV10-3 and TRBJ1-2; D might be TRBD1 (5 bases). The CDR3 contains 14 residues. CDR1 is ENHRY and CDR2 is SYGVKD in the germline V gene. This chain's CDR3 is CAISDPKGNYGHTF. The DNA for the CDR3 is TGTGCCATCAGTGACCCCAAGGGGAACTATGGCCACACCTTC.

This clonotype has ten or more counts. The genes are TRBV29-1 and TRBJ1-3, with 7 positions matching TRBD1. The length of the CDR3 is 17 residues. The germline V gene encodes CDR1 SQVTM and CDR2 ANQGSEA. V lost 0 bases, J lost 0 bases, and 8 bases stayed unmatched. Written as DNA, the CDR3 is TGCAGCGTTGAAGATCCGACAGGGCCACTCTCTGGAAACACCATATATTTT. Translated, it gives CSVEDPTGPLSGNTIYF.

There are many counts of this clonotype. V and J are TRBV30 and TRBJ2-7; 8 nucleotides align to TRBD1. Germline V gene lookup returns CDR1 GTSNPN and CDR2 SVGIG (reference sequence). This CDR3 contains 15 residues. The CDR3 is CASGARTGKLYEQYF. The CDR3 DNA reads as TGTGCGTCAGGGGCGAGGACAGGGAAGCTATACGAGCAGTACTTC.

This chain uses TRBV28 with TRBJ1-1; no reliable D call. Trimming took 2 bases from V and 0 from J, leaving 7 bases between them. The CDR3 consists of 14 residues. Germline V gives CDR1 MDHEN, CDR2 SYDVKM. The CDR3 sequence is CASSLVSLNTEAFF. The CDR3 bases are TGTGCCAGCAGTTTAGTGTCCCTGAACACTGAAGCTTTCTTT. Supplemented by reference TRBV28 and TRBJ1-1, the full variable domain reads DVKVTQSSRYLVKRTGEKVFLECVQDMDHENMFWYRQDPGLGLRLIYFSYDVKMKEKGDIPEGYSVSREKKERFSLILESASTNQTSMYLCASSLVSLNTEAFFGQGTRLTVV.

This clonotype has at least ten counts. A much bigger clone sits one base away, suggesting this may be a read error. J is TRBJ2-5 and V is TRBV2; weak D call: TRBD2 (6 bases). Germline V lookup: CDR1 SNHLY, CDR2 FYNNEI. The CDR3 spans 14 residues. CDR3 bases: TGTGCCGGCAGTTGGGACTCCAACCAAGAGACCCAGTACTTC. This gives the protein CAGSWDSNQETQYF.